This T cell receptor beta chain originates from a study of cytomegalovirus exposure and HLA in healthy donors. After removal of 2 bases from V and 0 bases from J, the junction contained 10 bases not matched to a gene. The CDR3 runs to 18 residues. Germline V lookup: CDR1 SGHNT, CDR2 YYREEE (reference sequence). As concerns this clone: Its specificity is not known.

Findings and limits, study-wide: The classifier reportedly diagnosed cytomegalovirus status with high sensitivity and specificity. Of the V segments, some could not be distinguished, including TRBV6-2 and TRBV6-3, and were excluded.

Despite likely unrecorded immune exposures, the donors were nominally healthy at the time of sampling. PCR amplification relied on 60 Vbeta primers (plus 13 Jbeta primers). The table came from immunoSEQ multiplex PCR; TCRdb's copy has only in-frame clones and leaves some out. The repertoire includes some 140,000 clones, about 84% of them detected once, and 5.6% sits in the top ten. The chain employs TRBV5-4 and TRBJ2-4; 8 bases are a match to TRBD1. The sample comprised PBMCs. The receptor was derived from a woman between 35 and 50 years old in good health and CMV-seropositive. The CDR3 loop reads CASSFGRQGTLAKNIQYF. The CDR3 coding sequence is TGTGCCAGCAGCTTTGGGAGACAGGGGACCCTAGCCAAAAACATTCAGTACTTC.